A selection of T cell receptor beta chains follows, all from one sample in a study of molecular identifiers for immune sequencing clone quantification. TCRdb re-called the PCR reads through MiXCR, storing one row per CDR3 protein. The data show 490,000 or so distinct CDR3 sequences, about a quarter seen once. Sequencing was performed on naive CD8+ T cells from blood, with Jurkat cell RNA spiked in. The origin of the receptors is a human donor in good health. Some libraries in this study had Jurkat cell RNA spiked in. Each CDR3 is given without its conserved first and last residue. Fields, in order: J gene, V gene, CDR3 protein.

TRBJ1-1 | TRBV6-2/TRBV6-3 | ASSYRPGQSLIAF
TRBJ1-1 | TRBV10-2 | ASSGGEYAEAF
TRBJ2-3 | TRBV7-9 | ASNTAVGENTDTQY
TRBJ2-5 | TRBV4-1 | ASSQGRGPQETQY
TRBJ2-7 | TRBV30 | AWSYRNNEQY
TRBJ1-1 | TRBV6-1 | ASSGYRGRDIEAF
TRBJ2-2 | TRBV7-6 | ASSHVKEGLGELF
TRBJ2-3 | TRBV6-6 | ASSSGGGGRADTQY
TRBJ2-1 | TRBV14 | ASSPPGLAGLNEQF
TRBJ1-5 | TRBV6-5 | ASSATGYSNQPQH
TRBJ1-1 | TRBV7-9 | ASSWKQGRDTEAF
TRBJ2-6 | TRBV29-1 | SVEGTSSGANVLT
TRBJ1-1 | TRBV30 | AWSPEVGKAF
TRBJ2-2 | TRBV27 | ASRGGFGGELF
TRBJ1-1 | TRBV12-3/TRBV12-4 | ASSLGGSILNTEAF
TRBJ2-3 | TRBV7-2 | ASSYRTGITDTQY
TRBJ2-5 | TRBV6-5 | ASSFPGAQETQY
TRBJ1-1 | TRBV28 | ASSLLGRSNTEAF
TRBJ1-1 | TRBV27 | ASSLVTFGTNTEAF
TRBJ2-7 | TRBV6-2/TRBV6-3 | ASSLTSGLDEQY
TRBJ2-3 | TRBV27 | ASSLGVRAGDTQY
TRBJ2-7 | TRBV20-1 | SATGGGYEQY
TRBJ2-1 | TRBV30 | AWSVGSGSKNEQF
TRBJ2-7 | TRBV5-1 | ASSHRQGGSYEQY
TRBJ2-3 | TRBV7-2 | ASSLEAASTDTQY
TRBJ2-7 | TRBV27 | ASSSLGAPSEQY
TRBJ1-1 | TRBV6-1 | ASSLTSGILMNTEAF
TRBJ1-5 | TRBV9 | ASSVSPEVNNQPQH
TRBJ1-1 | TRBV12-3/TRBV12-4 | ASSPGTGTEAF
TRBJ2-3 | TRBV4-1 | ASSPDRYTDTQY
TRBJ2-1 | TRBV27 | ASSHHRTTTSYNEQF
TRBJ2-5 | TRBV7-3 | ASSTGTSGETQY